The 30 T cell receptor beta chains listed next were all sequenced from one sample in a study of T-cell memory formation after mild COVID-19. TCRdb redid the calling of the 5' RACE reads with MiXCR, one entry per CDR3 protein. The sample lists 450,000 to 650,000 distinct CDR3 sequences, 20% occurring once. Source material: PBMCs or a T cell subset sorted from them (not recorded which). The origin of the receptors is an adult woman who had mild COVID-19 (a few samples of this study predate the infection). Cell type and time point are not known.

The chain uses TRBV5-1 and TRBJ1-6, with D possibly matching TRBD1 (5 bases). V lost 1 base, J lost 7 bases, and 12 bases lay in between. CDR3 length: 15 residues. The germline V gene has CDR1 SGHRS and CDR2 YFSETQ. CDR3 amino acids: CASSLRTGGNSPLHF. The CDR3, as DNA: TGCGCCAGCAGCTTGAGGACCGGGGGGAATTCACCCCTCCACTTT.

This clonotype came up a few times. This chain connects TRBV24-1 to TRBJ2-7; 7 bases align to TRBD1. The CDR3 totals 14 residues. Per germline, CDR1 KGHDR and CDR2 SFDVKD. Trimming took 5 bases from V and 3 from J; bases not matched to a gene: 6. The CDR3 coding sequence is TGTGCCACCAGTGGCACAGGGGTAAACTACGAGCAGTACTTC. Translation gives CATSGTGVNYEQYF.

This clonotype has only one observation. V gene TRBV12-3 or TRBV12-4 combines with J gene TRBJ2-1; TRBD1 might be the D (6 bases). Trimming shortened V by 0 bases and J by 5 bases, and 14 bases separated the two germline ends. The CDR3 has 16 amino acids. DNA for the CDR3: TGTGCCAGCAGTTTAGCCACAGGGCCCCTAGACAATGAGCAGTTCTTC. The encoded protein is CASSLATGPLDNEQFF.

This clonotype has a handful of counts. The chain combines TRBV7-2 with TRBJ2-1, with 10 bases lining up with TRBD2. With 1 base clipped from V and 2 bases from J, the junction kept 2 bases outside the gene matches. The CDR3 runs to 16 residues. Germline lookup yields CDR1 SGHTA and CDR2 FQGNSA. The CDR3 loop reads CASSLDSGGAYNEQFF. CDR3 nucleotides: TGTGCCAGCAGCTTAGACAGCGGGGGGGCCTACAATGAGCAGTTCTTC.

J is TRBJ1-6 and V is TRBV7-2, with unresolved D. V gave up 1 base and J gave up 3 bases, with 7 bases separating them. This CDR3 has 15 residues. Germline V lookup: CDR1 SGHTA, CDR2 FQGNSA. CDR3 amino acids: CASSLERFYNSPLHF. DNA of the CDR3: TGTGCCAGCAGCTTAGAGAGGTTCTATAATTCACCCCTCCACTTT.

The chain employs TRBV6-5 and TRBJ1-1; D uncertain. CDR1 is MNHEY, CDR2 SVGAGI, per germline. With 8 bases removed from V and 0 bases from J, the gap between germline ends came to 13 bases. This CDR3 region has 14 residues. CDR3: CASAYTVMNTEAFF. As DNA, the CDR3 is TGTGCCAGCGCCTATACAGTAATGAACACTGAAGCTTTCTTT.

This clonotype has more than one count but fewer than ten. V and J are TRBV27 and TRBJ2-1, with D possibly TRBD2 on 5 matching bases. Germline V gives CDR1 MNHEY, CDR2 SMNVEV (reference sequence). The ends were cut back, 3 bases at V and 9 bases at J, with 9 bases in the middle. This CDR3 has 12 amino acids. Here the CDR3 reads CASSLNRGEQFF. Written as DNA, the CDR3 is TGTGCCAGCAGTTTGAATCGGGGTGAGCAGTTCTTC.

The V call is TRBV11-3, the J call TRBJ2-3; TRBD2 agrees at 7 bases. The CDR3 consists of 15 residues. V gave up 4 bases and J gave up 7 bases; unmatched junction bases: 11. Germline V gives CDR1 SGHNT, CDR2 YENEEA. CDR3 region: CASSSRTSFPHTQYF. The CDR3 nucleotides read TGTGCCAGCAGCTCCCGGACTAGTTTCCCCCATACGCAGTATTTT.

Only a few counts were recorded for this clonotype. The CDR3 sequence: CASSPQLSGTYNEQFF. DNA of the CDR3: TGTGCCAGCAGCCCGCAGCTTAGCGGAACGTACAATGAGCAGTTCTTC. The chain has TRBV5-4 and TRBJ2-1; a weak D match, TRBD2 (6 bases). CDR3 length: 16 amino acids. V was pared by 4 bases and J by 4 bases, with 18 bases between. CDR1 is SGHNT and CDR2 is YYREEE in the germline V gene (reference sequence).

The chain has TRBV24-1 and TRBJ2-1; a weak D match, TRBD1 (6 bases). V dropped 4 bases and J dropped 4 bases, with 7 bases sitting between them. The germline V gene has CDR1 KGHDR and CDR2 SFDVKD. This CDR3 spans 13 amino acids. The CDR3: CATSDTGYNEQFF. CDR3 in DNA: TGTGCCACCAGTGACACAGGGTACAATGAGCAGTTCTTC.

The chain employs TRBV7-6 and TRBJ2-1, with 7 bases identical to TRBD1. J lost 0 bases, V lost 5 bases, and 7 bases had no gene match. This CDR3 spans 16 amino acids. Germline-derived CDR1 and CDR2 are SGHVS and FNYEAQ. CDR3 sequence: CASSRDRPSSYNEQFF. Here the CDR3 DNA reads TGTGCCAGCAGCCGGGACAGACCGAGCTCCTACAATGAGCAGTTCTTC.

The chain has TRBV7-9 and TRBJ1-2; D possibly corresponds to TRBD1 (6 bases). Trimming pared 5 bases from V and 6 bases from J, leaving 13 bases between. This CDR3 has 13 amino acids. The germline V gene has CDR1 SEHNR and CDR2 FQNEAQ (reference sequence). The chain's CDR3 is CASSPAGVDGYTF. The CDR3, as DNA: TGTGCCAGCAGCCCTGCAGGGGTCGATGGCTACACCTTC.

V usage is TRBV12-3 or TRBV12-4 and J usage is TRBJ2-3, with D perhaps given as TRBD1 or TRBD2 (5 bases each). V lost 3 bases, J lost 4 bases, and 11 bases lay in between. The CDR3 length is 14 residues. CDR3 in DNA: TGTGCCAGCAGTTTTTCTCAGGGACCAGATACGCAGTATTTT. It specifies CASSFSQGPDTQYF.

This clonotype was detected only a few times. The chain uses TRBV4-1 and TRBJ2-2; 9 nucleotides align to TRBD1. The CDR3 has 16 residues. Per the germline V gene, CDR1 is MGHRA and CDR2 is YSYEKL. The trim removed 2 bases at V and 5 bases at J, leaving 6 bases unmatched. CDR3 bases: TGCGCCAGCAGCCAACTTCCGGGACAGGGTACCGGGGAGCTGTTTTTT. The encoded protein is CASSQLPGQGTGELFF.

This clonotype was picked up a small number of times. The chain couples TRBV7-3 to TRBJ2-2; a possible D gene is TRBD1 (6 bases). CDR3 length equals 15 residues. V lost 5 bases and J 5 bases, leaving 15 bases between the germline ends. CDR1 and CDR2 from the germline V gene are SGHTA and FQGTGA. CDR3 in amino acids: CASSVTGMGTGELFF. For the CDR3, the DNA is TGTGCCAGCAGCGTCACAGGGATGGGGACCGGGGAGCTGTTTTTT.

This clonotype was counted only a few times. The V and J genes are TRBV20-1 and TRBJ2-5; the match to TRBD1 covers 7 bases. Germline V gene lookup returns CDR1 DFQATT and CDR2 SNEGSKA (reference sequence). The trim removed 3 bases at V and 2 bases at J, leaving 9 bases unmatched. The CDR3 totals 15 residues. Here the CDR3 reads CSARDGQELQETQYF. Here the CDR3 DNA reads TGCAGTGCTAGGGATGGACAGGAGCTTCAAGAGACCCAGTACTTC.

The chain links TRBV6-5 to TRBJ2-3; weak D call: TRBD2 (5 bases). Germline-derived CDR1 and CDR2 are MNHEY and SVGAGI. Trimming shortened V by 4 bases and J by 7 bases, and 9 bases separated the two germline ends. CDR3 length: 12 amino acids. DNA for the CDR3: TGTGCCAGCAGTTCAAGAGGGCATACGCAGTATTTT. Translation: CASSSRGHTQYF.

This clonotype was detected ten times or more. Here the CDR3 DNA reads TGCAGCGTTCAGAAGGGACAGGGATCCTACGAGCAGTACTTC. Protein product: CSVQKGQGSYEQYF. This chain links TRBV29-1 with TRBJ2-7, with 9 bases fitting TRBD1. Unmatched junction bases numbered 6, after V lost 5 bases and J lost 1 base. The CDR3 has 14 amino acids. CDR1 is SQVTM and CDR2 is ANQGSEA in the germline V gene.

Only a few counts were recorded for this clonotype. The genes are TRBV5-1 and TRBJ2-3, with TRBD2 matching 11 bases. This CDR3 is built from 15 residues. V lost 3 bases to trimming and J lost 6 bases; unmatched junction nucleotides: 6. The germline V gene has CDR1 SGHRS and CDR2 YFSETQ. CDR3 sequence: CASSSLAGGGDTQYF. CDR3 nucleotide sequence: TGCGCCAGCAGCTCCTTAGCGGGAGGGGGTGATACGCAGTATTTT.

This clonotype was recorded a few times. This chain uses TRBV24-1 with TRBJ2-1; TRBD2 matches at 7 bases. This CDR3 contains 13 residues. The V gene end was trimmed by 10 bases and the J gene end by 7 bases; junction bases not matched to a gene: 9. The germline V gene has CDR1 KGHDR and CDR2 SFDVKD. In DNA form, the CDR3 reads TGTGCCACTAGAGGGGAGGGACTGAATGAGCAGTTCTTC. Protein sequence: CATRGEGLNEQFF.

This clonotype was counted between two and nine times. This chain uses TRBV9 with TRBJ2-1; TRBD1 or TRBD2 may be the D gene (5 bases each). This CDR3 is built from 16 residues. Trimming pared 0 bases from V and 3 bases from J, leaving 13 bases between. Per germline, CDR1 SGDLS and CDR2 YYNGEE. The CDR3, as DNA: TGTGCCAGCAGCGTAGGTGCCGGGACGGACTACAATGAGCAGTTCTTC. This gives the protein CASSVGAGTDYNEQFF.

V gene TRBV5-1 combines with J gene TRBJ2-1; no reliable D call. The germline V and J ends were trimmed by 2 bases and 9 bases, with 9 bases remaining between them. The CDR3 length is 12 residues. CDR1 and CDR2 from the germline V gene are SGHRS and YFSETQ. The CDR3 bases are TGCGCCAGCAGCTTCTGGGCAGGTGAGCAGTTCTTC. This translates into CASSFWAGEQFF.

This clonotype was seen only a few times. The chain has TRBV4-1 and TRBJ2-5; D not certain. The V end lost 3 bases, the J end lost 1 base, and 6 bases lay between the germline ends. Germline values: CDR1 MGHRA, CDR2 YSYEKL. This CDR3 contains 13 residues. CDR3 DNA sequence: TGCGCCAGCAGCCAGAACCTCCAAGAGACCCAGTACTTC. This encodes CASSQNLQETQYF.

Here the CDR3 DNA reads TGTGCCAGCAGCGCGGTGAGGACCTACGAGCAGTACTTC. Protein: CASSAVRTYEQYF. The rearrangement uses TRBV11-1 and TRBJ2-7, with D unresolved. Germline CDR1 reads SGHAT; CDR2 reads FQDESV (reference sequence). This CDR3 comprises 13 residues. Trimming removed 5 bases from V and 2 bases from J, with 10 bases in between.

V usage is TRBV30 and J usage is TRBJ1-5; D is undetermined. In germline, CDR1 is GTSNPN, CDR2 SVGIG (reference sequence). CDR3 length: 14 residues. Trimming cost V 0 bases and J 7 bases, with 13 bases left between them. CDR3 bases: TGTGCCTGGAGTGTAGGCCACAAAGGCCAGCCCCAGCATTTT. Protein product: CAWSVGHKGQPQHF.

The chain joins TRBV5-1 to TRBJ2-7, with TRBD1 as a possible D gene (7 bases). Germline lookup yields CDR1 SGHRS and CDR2 YFSETQ. V lost 3 bases to trimming and J lost 3 bases, with 13 bases between them. The CDR3 totals 14 residues. As DNA, the CDR3 is TGCGCCAGCAGCTACAGGCAGGGGGGCTACGAGCAGTACTTC. Its protein is CASSYRQGGYEQYF.

This chain joins TRBV7-6 and TRBJ1-4, with TRBD1 as a possible D gene (6 bases). The CDR3 sequence is 15 residues long. Trimming stripped 3 bases from V and 3 bases from J, with 11 bases between. The germline gives CDR1 SGHVS, CDR2 FNYEAQ. The CDR3 reads CASSLGYRANEKLFF. Here the CDR3 DNA reads TGTGCCAGCAGCTTGGGCTACAGGGCTAATGAAAAACTGTTTTTT.

This sequence joins TRBV3-1 and TRBJ2-7; D is tentatively TRBD1 or TRBD2 (5 bases each). Trimming stripped 5 bases from V and 9 bases from J, with 17 bases between. The CDR3 length is 13 residues. Germline CDR1 LGHDT, CDR2 YNNKEL (reference sequence). The CDR3: CASSLGRAEGQYF. The CDR3 nucleotides read TGTGCCAGCAGCTTGGGACGGGCTGAAGGGCAGTACTTC.

The table lists this clonotype with a few counts. The chain couples TRBV9 to TRBJ2-3; no clear D. Per the germline V gene, CDR1 is SGDLS and CDR2 is YYNGEE. Trimming removed 0 bases from V and 3 bases from J, with 11 bases in between. The CDR3 consists of 15 residues. CDR3 in amino acids: CASSVDSLGTDTQYF. In nucleotides, the CDR3 is TGTGCCAGCAGCGTAGATTCGTTGGGTACAGATACGCAGTATTTT.

The J gene is TRBJ2-4, the V gene TRBV7-9; no clear D gene. V dropped 6 bases and J dropped 5 bases, with 8 bases sitting between them. The germline gives CDR1 SEHNR, CDR2 FQNEAQ (reference sequence). This CDR3 spans 12 amino acids. CDR3: CASRGRENIQYF. The CDR3 DNA reads as TGTGCCAGCAGAGGACGAGAAAACATTCAGTACTTC.